This TCR beta chain appears in the sequencing data of a study of shared clonotypes between healthy human individuals. Sequenced by immunoSEQ multiplex PCR; TCRdb stores in-frame clones only, minus some. This repertoire shows about 1 million clones, about 80% found once; its top ten account for roughly 1.4%. V lost 4 bases, J lost 4 bases, and 8 bases lay in between. The CDR3 length is 14 residues. Germline V gives CDR1 KGHSH, CDR2 LQKENI. Input material: memory CD4+ T cells sorted from blood. Subset described: CD45RA-negative fraction. This TCR derives from a young man in good health. V and J are TRBV18 and TRBJ2-6; D gene unclear. This CDR3 is CASSLGLGANVLTF. CDR3 nucleotides: TGTGCCAGCTCACTTGGGCTAGGGGCCAACGTCCTGACTTTC.